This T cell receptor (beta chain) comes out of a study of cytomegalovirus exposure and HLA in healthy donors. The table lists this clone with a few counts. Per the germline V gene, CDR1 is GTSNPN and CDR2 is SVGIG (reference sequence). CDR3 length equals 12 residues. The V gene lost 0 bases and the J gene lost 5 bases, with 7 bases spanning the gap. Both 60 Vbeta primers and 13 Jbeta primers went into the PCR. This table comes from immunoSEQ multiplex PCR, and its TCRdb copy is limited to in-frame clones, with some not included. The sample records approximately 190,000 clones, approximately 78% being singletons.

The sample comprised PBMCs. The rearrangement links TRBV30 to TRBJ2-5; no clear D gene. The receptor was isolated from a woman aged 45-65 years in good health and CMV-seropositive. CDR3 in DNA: TGTGCCTGGAGTGTCAATTTCGAGACCCAGTACTTC. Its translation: CAWSVNFETQYF. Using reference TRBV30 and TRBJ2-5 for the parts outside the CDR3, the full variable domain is SQTIHQWPATLVQPVGSPLSLECTVEGTSNPNLYWYRQAAGRGLQLLFYSVGIGQISSEVPQNLSASRPQDRQFILSSKKLLLSDSGFYLCAWSVNFETQYFGPGTRLLVL.